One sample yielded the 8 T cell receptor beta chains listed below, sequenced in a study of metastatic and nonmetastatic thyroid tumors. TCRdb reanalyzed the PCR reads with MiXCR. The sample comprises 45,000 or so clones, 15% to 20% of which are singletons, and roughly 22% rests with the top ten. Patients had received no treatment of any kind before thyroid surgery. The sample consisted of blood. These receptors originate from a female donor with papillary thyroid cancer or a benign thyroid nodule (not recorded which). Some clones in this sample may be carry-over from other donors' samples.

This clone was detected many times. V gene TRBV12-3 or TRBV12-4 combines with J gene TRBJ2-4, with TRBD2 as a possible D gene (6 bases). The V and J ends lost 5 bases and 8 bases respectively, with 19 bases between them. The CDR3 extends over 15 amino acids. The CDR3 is CASSPGGRLSDIQYF. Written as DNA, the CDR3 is TGTGCCAGCAGTCCCGGGGGACGGCTTTCGGACATTCAGTACTTC.

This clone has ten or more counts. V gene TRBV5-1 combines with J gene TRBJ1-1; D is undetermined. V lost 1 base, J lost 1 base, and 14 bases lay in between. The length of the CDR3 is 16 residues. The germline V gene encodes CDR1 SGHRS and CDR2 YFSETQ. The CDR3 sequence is CASSLTAGYRNTEAFF. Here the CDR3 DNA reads TGCGCCAGCAGCTTGACGGCGGGCTACAGGAACACTGAAGCTTTCTTT. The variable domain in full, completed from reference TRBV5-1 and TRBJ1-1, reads KAGVTQTPRYLIKTRGQQVTLSCSPISGHRSVSWYQQTPGQGLQFLFEYFSETQRNKGNFPGRFSGRQFSNSRSEMNVSTLELGDSALYLCASSLTAGYRNTEAFFGQGTRLTVV.

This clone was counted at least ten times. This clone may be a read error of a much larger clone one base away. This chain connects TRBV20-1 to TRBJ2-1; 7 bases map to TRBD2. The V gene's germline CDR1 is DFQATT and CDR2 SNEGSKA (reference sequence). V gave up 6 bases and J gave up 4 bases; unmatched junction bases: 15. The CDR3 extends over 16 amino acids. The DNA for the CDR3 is TGCAGTGCCGACAGCGAGACTAGCAGGAATTACAATGAGCAGTTCTTC. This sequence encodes CSADSETSRNYNEQFF.

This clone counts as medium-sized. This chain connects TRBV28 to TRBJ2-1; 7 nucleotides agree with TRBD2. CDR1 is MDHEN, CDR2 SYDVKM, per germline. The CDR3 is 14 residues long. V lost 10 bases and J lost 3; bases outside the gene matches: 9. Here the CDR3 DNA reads TGTGCCACCCGGGGACTACGCCTCTACAATGAGCAGTTCTTC. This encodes CATRGLRLYNEQFF.

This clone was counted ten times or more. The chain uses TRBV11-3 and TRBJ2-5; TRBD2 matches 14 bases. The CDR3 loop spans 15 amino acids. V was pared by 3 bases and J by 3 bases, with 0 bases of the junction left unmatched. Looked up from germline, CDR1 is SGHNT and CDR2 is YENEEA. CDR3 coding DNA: TGTGCCAGCAGCTTGGGACTAGCGGGAGAAGAGACCCAGTACTTC. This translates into CASSLGLAGEETQYF.

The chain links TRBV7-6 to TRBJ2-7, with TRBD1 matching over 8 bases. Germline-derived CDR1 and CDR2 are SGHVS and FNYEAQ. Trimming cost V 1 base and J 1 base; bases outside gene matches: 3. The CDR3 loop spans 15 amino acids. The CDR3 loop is CASSLETGVSYEQYF. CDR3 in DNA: TGTGCCAGCAGCTTAGAGACAGGGGTATCCTACGAGCAGTACTTC.

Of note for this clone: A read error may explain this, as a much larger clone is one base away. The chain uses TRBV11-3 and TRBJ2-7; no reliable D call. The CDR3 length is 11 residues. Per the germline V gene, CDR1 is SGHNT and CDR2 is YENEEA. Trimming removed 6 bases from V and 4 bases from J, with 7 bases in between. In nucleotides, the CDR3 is TGTGCCAGCAGGTTGGGTTACGAGCAGTACTTC. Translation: CASRLGYEQYF.

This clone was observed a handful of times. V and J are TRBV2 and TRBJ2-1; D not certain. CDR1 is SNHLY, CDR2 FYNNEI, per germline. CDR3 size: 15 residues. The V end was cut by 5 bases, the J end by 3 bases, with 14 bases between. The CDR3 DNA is TGTGCCAGCAGTTGGACGACGGCCGACTACAATGAGCAGTTCTTC. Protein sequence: CASSWTTADYNEQFF.